This T cell receptor (beta chain) was recorded in a study of vaccination and CD4 T cells after COVID-19. Overall study context: The study collected post-vaccine samples a median around 72 days after dose two, with a range of 14 to 241.

This CDR3 region has 13 residues. The ends were cut back, 4 bases at V and 0 bases at J, with 7 bases in the middle. Turning to this clonotype: As yet, its antigen is unknown.

Scientists ran DNA taken from cultured CD4+ T cells through the Oncomine TCR Beta short-read assay for sequencing. TCRdb re-derived calls from the PCR reads in MiXCR, one entry per CDR3 protein. The repertoire holds about 14,000 distinct CDR3 sequences, with 43% as singletons. Sample treatment: roughly nine-day PBMC culture with coronavirus spike peptide pools or control peptides (ViraFEST assay). The clonotype was recovered from a human donor with COVID-19. The sequencing sample was made of cultured CD4+ T cells from blood. This sequence joins TRBV12-3 or TRBV12-4 and TRBJ2-7; D is unresolved. As DNA, the CDR3 is TGTGCCAGCAGTTATAGAGCCTCCTACGAGCAGTACTTC. This gives the protein CASSYRASYEQYF.